This T cell receptor beta chain was captured in a study of shared clonotypes between healthy human individuals. Assay: immunoSEQ multiplex PCR; the TCRdb copy retains only in-frame clones and omits some. The sample shows some 1,400,000 clones, roughly 96% of them seen only once. The CDR3 consists of 13 residues. Deletions cut 5 bases from V and 2 bases from J, with 10 bases between. Germline values: CDR1 SGHAT, CDR2 FQNNGV. The chain uses TRBV11-2 and TRBJ2-7, with D maybe TRBD2 (6 bases). The sequence was obtained from a man aged 30 to 45 in good health. The sample was naive CD4+ T cells sorted from blood. Described subset: CD45RA+ positively selected. CDR3 nucleotides: TGTGCCAGCAGCGGCAGACTAGCCTACGAGCAGTACTTC. This sequence encodes CASSGRLAYEQYF.